The 32 T cell receptor beta chains given below trace back to one sample, sequenced in a study of blood T cell repertoires in COVID-19. Here immunoSEQ multiplex PCR was the method, and the copy in TCRdb shows in-frame clones only, minus some. The repertoire includes approximately 170,000 clones, approximately 91% of them detected once, and around 1.1% sits in the top ten. The sequencing input was peripheral blood. The source of these receptors is a man aged 30 to 45 with acute or convalescent COVID-19.

The V call is TRBV2, the J call TRBJ2-3, with D unclear. Germline CDR1 SNHLY, CDR2 FYNNEI. CDR3 size: 12 residues. The V and J ends lost 1 base and 8 bases respectively, with 7 bases between them. The CDR3, as DNA: TGTGCCAGCAGTGAAGATAGTGGTACGCAGTATTTT. This sequence encodes CASSEDSGTQYF. Full variable domain (outside the CDR3, taken from reference TRBV2 and TRBJ2-3): EPEVTQTPSHQVTQMGQEVILRCVPISNHLYFYWYRQILGQKVEFLVSFYNNEISEKSEIFDDQFSVERPDGSNFTLKIRSTKLEDSAMYFCASSEDSGTQYFGPGTRLTVL.

This clone was picked up one time. J is TRBJ2-3 and V is TRBV7-6, with D possibly being TRBD1 (6 bases). Germline lookup yields CDR1 SGHVS and CDR2 FNYEAQ. The CDR3 contains 15 residues. Trimming shortened V by 2 bases and J by 2 bases, and 11 bases separated the two germline ends. The CDR3 DNA reads TGTGCCAGCAGCTTACGGGACACGTACACAGATACGCAGTATTTT. This translates into CASSLRDTYTDTQYF.

This chain links TRBV27 with TRBJ1-2, with TRBD1 as a possible D gene (6 bases). The V and J ends lost 5 bases and 6 bases respectively, with 16 bases between them. There are 14 residues in the CDR3. Germline-derived CDR1 and CDR2 are MNHEY and SMNVEV (reference sequence). The CDR3 reads CASSPRGTIHGYTF. Here the CDR3 DNA reads TGTGCCAGCAGTCCAAGGGGGACGATTCATGGCTACACCTTC.

The chain has TRBV30 and TRBJ1-2, with D perhaps matching TRBD1 (6 bases). Germline CDR1 GTSNPN, CDR2 SVGIG (reference sequence). V dropped 0 bases and J dropped 2 bases, with 10 bases sitting between them. This CDR3 comprises 14 residues. In DNA form, the CDR3 reads TGTGCCTGGAGTGTATTTGGACAGAACTATGGCTACACCTTC. Encoded protein: CAWSVFGQNYGYTF.

The rearrangement uses TRBV4-1 and TRBJ2-7; 11 bases fit TRBD2. The trim removed 0 bases at V and 4 bases at J, leaving 8 bases unmatched. Germline V gives CDR1 MGHRA, CDR2 YSYEKL. The CDR3 is made up of 17 amino acids. In DNA form, the CDR3 reads TGCGCCAGCAGCCAAGATATAACTAGCGGGAGCGTATACGAGCAGTACTTC. Its protein product is CASSQDITSGSVYEQYF.

The chain joins TRBV3-1 (or the pseudogene TRBV3-2) to TRBJ1-5; D is unresolved. The CDR3 loop spans 13 amino acids. Germline-derived CDR1 and CDR2 are LGHDT and YNNKEL (reference sequence). Deletions cut 3 bases from V and 3 bases from J, with 6 bases between. In DNA, the CDR3 is TGTGCCAGCAGCCAGCGAATCAATCAGCCCCAGCATTTT. It translates to CASSQRINQPQHF.

This chain connects TRBV3-1 (or the pseudogene TRBV3-2) to TRBJ2-7; D is perhaps TRBD2 (6 bases). The CDR3 sequence is 13 residues long. Germline loops: CDR1 LGHDT, CDR2 YNNKEL (reference sequence). The germline V and J ends were trimmed by 6 bases and 4 bases, with 13 bases remaining between them. CDR3 sequence: CASSGGYGYEQYF. The CDR3 region has the DNA TGTGCCAGCAGTGGGGGGTACGGGTACGAGCAGTACTTC.

The chain is built from TRBV6-5 and TRBJ1-2; 7 bases are shared with TRBD1. The CDR3 has 14 residues. The V segment lost 6 bases and the J segment 5 bases; nucleotides outside the gene matches: 9. Per germline, CDR1 MNHEY and CDR2 SVGAGI. Here the CDR3 reads CASSPTQGQYGYTF. The CDR3 DNA sequence: TGTGCCAGCAGCCCGACACAGGGGCAATATGGCTACACCTTC.

This chain connects TRBV7-3 to TRBJ2-6; no firm D call. This CDR3 has 17 residues. Trimming took off 1 base at V and 0 bases at J, with 10 bases between the two ends. CDR1 and CDR2 from the germline V gene are SGHTA and FQGTGA. The CDR3 DNA follows: TGTGCCAGCAGCTTAAACAGCCTTATCTCTGGGGCCAACGTCCTGACTTTC. It yields the protein CASSLNSLISGANVLTF.

The genes are TRBV5-4 and TRBJ2-1; 7 nucleotides agree with TRBD1. This CDR3 region has 16 residues. CDR1 and CDR2 from the germline V gene are SGHNT and YYREEE (reference sequence). After removal of 5 bases from V and 4 bases from J, the junction contained 12 bases not matched to a gene. CDR3 sequence (DNA): TGTGCCAGCAGTTCTACGACAGGGTTGAGGTACAATGAGCAGTTCTTC. It yields the protein CASSSTTGLRYNEQFF.

The chain recombines TRBV4-2 with TRBJ1-5, with D possibly matching TRBD1 (5 bases). V was clipped by 3 bases and J by 5 bases, with 11 bases between them. Germline V gives CDR1 LGHNA, CDR2 YNFKEQ. This CDR3 comprises 14 residues. The CDR3 DNA is TGTGCCAGCAGCCATTTACAGGATCATCAGCCCCAGCATTTT. Translating it yields CASSHLQDHQPQHF.

This clone was seen only once. CDR3 residues: CASSAGQGLETQYF. CDR3 sequence (DNA): TGTGCCAGCTCCGCGGGACAGGGGTTGGAGACCCAGTACTTC. The genes are TRBV18 and TRBJ2-5; 10 bases align to TRBD1. Germline V lookup: CDR1 KGHSH, CDR2 LQKENI. This CDR3 region has 14 residues. V was clipped by 6 bases and J by 5 bases; unmatched bases: 6. The full variable domain, completed using reference TRBV18 and TRBJ2-5, is NAGVMQNPRHLVRRRGQEARLRCSPMKGHSHVYWYRQLPEEGLKFMVYLQKENIIDESGMPKERFSAEFPKEGPSILRIQQVVRGDSAAYFCASSAGQGLETQYFGPGTRLLVL.

This chain links TRBV19 with TRBJ1-5, with D possibly matching TRBD1 (6 bases). The CDR3 totals 13 residues. The germline V and J ends were trimmed by 9 bases and 1 base, with 10 bases remaining between them. Germline-derived CDR1 and CDR2 are LNHDA and SQIVND (reference sequence). The CDR3 protein is CASHGQSNQPQHF. CDR3 nucleotides: TGTGCCAGCCACGGACAGAGCAATCAGCCCCAGCATTTT. The full variable domain, with the rest looked up from reference TRBV19 and TRBJ1-5, is DGGITQSPKYLFRKEGQNVTLSCEQNLNHDAMYWYRQDPGQGLRLIYYSQIVNDFQKGDIAEGYSVSREKKESFPLTVTSAQKNPTAFYLCASHGQSNQPQHFGDGTRLSIL.

For this clone: The sample carries other DNA sequences with the same CDR3. V gene TRBV18 combines with J gene TRBJ2-7; TRBD2 agrees at 8 bases. There are 14 residues in the CDR3. Unmatched junction bases numbered 0, after V lost 2 bases and J lost 0 bases. Germline V gene lookup returns CDR1 KGHSH and CDR2 LQKENI. The CDR3 bases are TGTGCCAGCTCACCAAGCGGGAGCTCCTACGAGCAGTACTTC. Translation: CASSPSGSSYEQYF.

The V gene is TRBV6-1, the J gene TRBJ1-1; a weak D match, TRBD1 (5 bases). V lost 2 bases, J lost 4 bases, and 14 bases lay in between. CDR1 is MNHNS and CDR2 is SASEGT in the germline V gene. This CDR3 has 15 residues. CDR3 region: CASSERREGSTEAFF. In DNA, the CDR3 is TGTGCCAGCAGTGAACGCAGGGAAGGAAGCACTGAAGCTTTCTTT.

The rearrangement links TRBV27 to TRBJ2-7; possibly TRBD1 for D (5 bases). Germline CDR1 reads MNHEY; CDR2 reads SMNVEV (reference sequence). The V and J ends lost 6 bases and 3 bases respectively, with 18 bases between them. CDR3 size: 15 residues. The DNA for the CDR3 is TGTGCCAGCAGCTCCGAACAGGTAAACTACTACGAGCAGTACTTC. It encodes CASSSEQVNYYEQYF.

J is TRBJ1-4 and V is TRBV19; 7 bases are shared with TRBD1. This CDR3 is built from 14 residues. The ends lost 3 bases at V and 7 bases at J; junction bases unmatched: 5. CDR1 is LNHDA and CDR2 is SQIVND in the germline V gene (reference sequence). CDR3 sequence (DNA): TGTGCCAGTAGTATCAGGACAGGTAGTGAAAAACTGTTTTTT. Its protein is CASSIRTGSEKLFF.

The chain is built from TRBV9 and TRBJ2-2, with D perhaps TRBD1 (6 bases). V was cut by 4 bases and J by 0 bases, with 19 bases left in between. This CDR3 spans 18 amino acids. Germline V CDR1 and CDR2: SGDLS, YYNGEE. The DNA of the CDR3 is TGTGCCAGCAGCCCAAACCCCAACAGGGTTTCGAACACCGGGGAGCTGTTTTTT. Protein: CASSPNPNRVSNTGELFF.

This clone was observed a single time. This chain joins TRBV25-1 and TRBJ1-2, with D possibly TRBD1 on 5 matching bases. The CDR3 is 14 amino acids. V shed 4 bases and J shed 0 bases, with 9 bases lying between them. CDR1 and CDR2 (germline): MGHDK, SYGVNS. This chain's CDR3 is CASSGLTANYGYTF. The CDR3 bases are TGTGCCAGCAGTGGATTGACAGCTAACTATGGCTACACCTTC.

This clone was seen more than once but under ten times. This chain links TRBV27 with TRBJ1-1, with TRBD1 as a possible D gene (6 bases). The CDR3 totals 13 residues. The germline CDR1 and CDR2 sequences are MNHEY and SMNVEV (reference sequence). Trimming pared 4 bases from V and 3 bases from J, leaving 9 bases between. CDR3 region: CASSSTGHTEAFF. The DNA of the CDR3 is TGTGCCAGCAGTTCAACAGGGCACACTGAAGCTTTCTTT.

This sequence joins TRBV7-3 and TRBJ2-1; 11 bases are shared with TRBD2. The V and J ends lost 2 bases and 8 bases, in that order; junction bases with no gene match: 8. The V gene's germline CDR1 is SGHTA and CDR2 FQGTGA. The CDR3 spans 16 residues. The CDR3 region is CASSLSSGLAVHEQFF. The CDR3 coding sequence is TGTGCCAGCAGCTTATCTTCGGGACTAGCGGTTCATGAGCAGTTCTTC.

This rearrangement joins TRBV12-3 or TRBV12-4 to TRBJ2-5; the D gene is possibly TRBD1 (6 bases). The V end was cut by 8 bases, the J end by 2 bases, with 6 bases between. The CDR3 sequence is 11 residues long. CDR3 amino acids: CASGQQETQYF. The CDR3 DNA reads as TGTGCCAGCGGACAGCAAGAGACCCAGTACTTC.

This rearrangement joins TRBV29-1 to TRBJ1-2, with TRBD1 identical over 9 bases. The V gene end was trimmed by 7 bases and the J gene end by 8 bases; junction bases not matched to a gene: 11. CDR3 length: 13 residues. Germline lookup yields CDR1 SQVTM and CDR2 ANQGSEA. The CDR3 region is CSGKTGGGLGYTF. The CDR3 DNA reads as TGCAGCGGAAAGACAGGGGGTGGTCTGGGCTACACCTTC.

V usage is TRBV3-1 (or the pseudogene TRBV3-2) and J usage is TRBJ2-1, with 13 bases lining up with TRBD2. V trimming: 0 bases; J trimming: 1 base; junction bases outside the gene matches: 9. The germline V gene has CDR1 LGHDT and CDR2 YNNKEL (reference sequence). The CDR3 contains 20 residues. This chain's CDR3 is CASSQDPRLAGGNSYNEQFF. The CDR3 region has the DNA TGTGCCAGCAGCCAAGATCCGAGACTAGCGGGAGGCAATTCCTACAATGAGCAGTTCTTC.

A few counts support this clone. The chain recombines TRBV19 with TRBJ1-5, with 8 bases that match TRBD1. Germline CDR1 and CDR2: LNHDA and SQIVND (reference sequence). CDR3 length equals 16 residues. V trimming: 5 bases; J trimming: 2 bases; junction bases outside the gene matches: 8. The CDR3 protein is CASSLRTGFRNQPQHF. As DNA, the CDR3 is TGTGCCAGTAGTCTACGGACAGGGTTCCGCAATCAGCCCCAGCATTTT.

The CDR3 spells CASRVSSYNSPLHF. CDR3 sequence (DNA): TGTGCCAGCAGGGTTAGCTCCTATAATTCACCCCTCCACTTT. This chain joins TRBV28 and TRBJ1-6, with D uncertain. Germline-derived CDR1 and CDR2 are MDHEN and SYDVKM. The CDR3 is 14 amino acids. V was shortened by 6 bases and J by 0 bases, with 6 bases between the two germline ends.

This chain links TRBV5-1 with TRBJ1-5; 8 nucleotides align to TRBD1. The CDR3 consists of 18 residues. CDR1 SGHRS and CDR2 YFSETQ come from the germline V gene. Trimming at V came to 0 bases and at J to 0 bases, leaving 8 bases not matched to a gene. The CDR3 spells CASSLAGAGQGSNQPQHF. CDR3 nucleotides: TGCGCCAGCAGCTTGGCCGGGGCAGGACAGGGTAGCAATCAGCCCCAGCATTTT.

V gene TRBV27 combines with J gene TRBJ1-5; TRBD1 matches 8 bases. Germline trimming cut 5 bases from V and 3 bases from J; bases unmatched to any gene: 6. Germline V CDR1 and CDR2: MNHEY, SMNVEV (reference sequence). CDR3 length: 15 residues. CDR3 nucleotide sequence: TGTGCCAGCAGTGTGGACAGGGCCTCCAATCAGCCCCAGCATTTT. Residues: CASSVDRASNQPQHF.

This rearrangement joins TRBV4-2 to TRBJ2-7; the D gene is possibly TRBD2 (5 bases). Per the germline V gene, CDR1 is LGHNA and CDR2 is YNFKEQ. V was pared by 0 bases and J by 3 bases, with 9 bases between. CDR3 length equals 14 residues. CDR3 in amino acids: CASSQDASSYEQYF. The CDR3 nucleotides read TGTGCCAGCAGCCAAGATGCTAGCAGCTACGAGCAGTACTTC.

The chain links TRBV5-6 to TRBJ2-7; no clear D gene. V dropped 1 base and J dropped 2 bases, with 7 bases sitting between them. The CDR3 is 13 amino acids. Germline lookup yields CDR1 SGHDT and CDR2 YYEEEE. The DNA of the CDR3 is TGTGCCAGCAGCTTGAACAATCCCTACGAGCAGTACTTC. It specifies CASSLNNPYEQYF.

This clone appeared once. The CDR3: CATSDAPGGTEAFF. The CDR3, as DNA: TGTGCCACCAGTGACGCTCCGGGGGGTACTGAAGCTTTCTTT. V and J are TRBV24-1 and TRBJ1-1; a possible D gene is TRBD1 (5 bases). This CDR3 has 14 residues. The germline gives CDR1 KGHDR, CDR2 SFDVKD. Trimming cost V 4 bases and J 5 bases, with 13 bases left between them.

The chain links TRBV9 to TRBJ2-3, with a tentative D call TRBD2 (6 bases). Trimming pared 5 bases from V and 2 bases from J, leaving 18 bases between. Germline assignment: CDR1 SGDLS and CDR2 YYNGEE. The CDR3 spans 16 residues. The CDR3 loop reads CASSRAGGVVTDTQYF. The CDR3 nucleotides read TGTGCCAGCAGTCGCGCGGGCGGGGTCGTCACAGATACGCAGTATTTT.